This T cell receptor (beta chain) was sequenced in a study of cytomegalovirus exposure and HLA in healthy donors. Study details: There were around 390 genotyped donors. Of these, 81% fell in the genetic ancestry cluster associated with self-reported Caucasian donors.

Study observations and caveats: Researchers reported in a later analysis that a missense DCLRE1C variant was tied to TCR beta V- and J-gene trimming. The authors later found TCR association rates varying by HLA locus, with DRB1 most and HLA-C fewest.

With regard to this clone: Its antigen is not identified.

Primers included in the PCR were 60 Vbeta and 13 Jbeta primers. The repertoire was sequenced with immunoSEQ multiplex PCR; TCRdb's copy has only in-frame clones and lacks some. The table shows roughly 200,000 clones, with about 78% occurring only once. The receptor was derived from a woman in her 30s in good health and CMV-seronegative. The sequenced material came from PBMCs.

The CDR3 reads CASSLWSTGGASYNEQFF. CDR3 coding DNA: TGTGCCAGCAGCTTATGGTCAACGGGGGGCGCCTCCTACAATGAGCAGTTCTTC. The chain couples TRBV13 to TRBJ2-1, with a possible D match to TRBD2 (7 bases). This CDR3 is built from 18 residues. Germline V gene data show CDR1 as PRHDT and CDR2 as FYEKMQ (reference sequence). V was cut by 2 bases and J by 0 bases, with 17 bases left in between.